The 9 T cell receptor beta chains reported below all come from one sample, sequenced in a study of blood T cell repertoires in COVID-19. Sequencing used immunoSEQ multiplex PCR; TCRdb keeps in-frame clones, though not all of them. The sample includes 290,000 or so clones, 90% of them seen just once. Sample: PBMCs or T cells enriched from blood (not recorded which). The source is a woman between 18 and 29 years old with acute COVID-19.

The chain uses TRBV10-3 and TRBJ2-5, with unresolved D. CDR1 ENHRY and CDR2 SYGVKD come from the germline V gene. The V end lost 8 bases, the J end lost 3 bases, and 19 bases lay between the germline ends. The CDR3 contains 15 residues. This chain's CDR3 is CAIATRLSSKETQYF. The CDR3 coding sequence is TGTGCCATCGCCACCCGGTTGTCTTCTAAAGAGACCCAGTACTTC.

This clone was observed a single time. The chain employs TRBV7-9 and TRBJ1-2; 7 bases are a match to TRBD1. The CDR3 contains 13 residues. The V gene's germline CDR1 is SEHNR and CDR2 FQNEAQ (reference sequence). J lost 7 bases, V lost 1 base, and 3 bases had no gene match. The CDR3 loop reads CASSLVAGGGYTF. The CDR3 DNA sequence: TGTGCCAGCAGCTTAGTTGCAGGGGGTGGCTACACCTTC.

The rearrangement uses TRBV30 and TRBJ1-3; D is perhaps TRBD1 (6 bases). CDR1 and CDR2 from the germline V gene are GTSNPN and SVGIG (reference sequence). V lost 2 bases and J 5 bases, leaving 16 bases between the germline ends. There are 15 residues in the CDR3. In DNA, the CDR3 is TGTGCCTGGAGTCTACAGGGAATTTCTCGAAACACCATATATTTT. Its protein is CAWSLQGISRNTIYF.

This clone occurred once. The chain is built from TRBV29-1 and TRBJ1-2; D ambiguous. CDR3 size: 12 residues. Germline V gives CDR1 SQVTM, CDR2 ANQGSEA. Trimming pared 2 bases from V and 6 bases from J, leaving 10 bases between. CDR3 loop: CSVERTVDGYTF. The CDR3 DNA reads TGCAGCGTTGAAAGGACTGTCGATGGCTACACCTTC.

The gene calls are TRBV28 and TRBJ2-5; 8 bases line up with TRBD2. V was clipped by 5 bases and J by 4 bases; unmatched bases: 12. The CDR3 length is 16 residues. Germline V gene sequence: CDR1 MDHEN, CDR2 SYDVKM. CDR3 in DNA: TGTGCCAGCAGTCGCCTCCGGGCGGGGGGCGGAGAGACCCAGTACTTC. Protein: CASSRLRAGGGETQYF.

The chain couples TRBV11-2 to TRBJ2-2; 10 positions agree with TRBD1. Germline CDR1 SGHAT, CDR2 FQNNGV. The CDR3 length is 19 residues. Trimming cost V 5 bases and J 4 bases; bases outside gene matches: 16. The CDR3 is CASSHSTLGQGPITGELFF. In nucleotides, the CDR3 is TGTGCCAGCAGCCATTCAACCCTGGGACAGGGGCCGATCACCGGGGAGCTGTTTTTT.

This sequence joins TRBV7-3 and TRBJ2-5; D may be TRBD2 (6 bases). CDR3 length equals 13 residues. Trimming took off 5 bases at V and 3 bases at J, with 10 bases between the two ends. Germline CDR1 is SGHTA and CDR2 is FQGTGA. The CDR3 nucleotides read TGTGCCAGCAGCCGCGGAGGGAAAGAGACCCAGTACTTC. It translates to CASSRGGKETQYF.

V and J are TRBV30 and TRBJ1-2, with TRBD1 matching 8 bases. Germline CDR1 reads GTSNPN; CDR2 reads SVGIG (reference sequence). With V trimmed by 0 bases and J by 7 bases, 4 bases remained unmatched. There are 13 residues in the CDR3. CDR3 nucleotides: TGTGCCTGGAGTGTACAAACAGGGGGTGGCTACACCTTC. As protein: CAWSVQTGGGYTF. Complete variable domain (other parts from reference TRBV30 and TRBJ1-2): SQTIHQWPATLVQPVGSPLSLECTVEGTSNPNLYWYRQAAGRGLQLLFYSVGIGQISSEVPQNLSASRPQDRQFILSSKKLLLSDSGFYLCAWSVQTGGGYTFGSGTRLTVV.

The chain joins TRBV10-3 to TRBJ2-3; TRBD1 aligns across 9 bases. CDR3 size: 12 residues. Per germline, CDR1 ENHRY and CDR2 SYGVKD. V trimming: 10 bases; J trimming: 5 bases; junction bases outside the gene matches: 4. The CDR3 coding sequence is TGTGCCACCACGACAGGGGGAGATACGCAGTATTTT. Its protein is CATTTGGDTQYF.